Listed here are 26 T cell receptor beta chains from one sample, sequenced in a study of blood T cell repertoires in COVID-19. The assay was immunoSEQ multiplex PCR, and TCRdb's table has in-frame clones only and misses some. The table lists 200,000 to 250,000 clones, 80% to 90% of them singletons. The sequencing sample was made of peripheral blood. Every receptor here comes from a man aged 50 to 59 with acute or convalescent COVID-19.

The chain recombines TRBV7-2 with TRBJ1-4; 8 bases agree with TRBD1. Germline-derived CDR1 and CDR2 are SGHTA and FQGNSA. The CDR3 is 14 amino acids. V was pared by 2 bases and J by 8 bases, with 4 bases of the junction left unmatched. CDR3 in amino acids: CASSLSGQAEKLFF. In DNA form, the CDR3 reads TGTGCCAGCAGCTTATCGGGACAGGCAGAAAAACTGTTTTTT.

The DNA of the CDR3 is TGCGCCAGCAGCTTAACTCTCGATGAGCAGTTCTTC. Its protein is CASSLTLDEQFF. The V gene is TRBV5-1, the J gene TRBJ2-1, with D unresolved. This CDR3 contains 12 residues. Germline-derived CDR1 and CDR2 are SGHRS and YFSETQ. Trimming stripped 2 bases from V and 8 bases from J, with 8 bases between.

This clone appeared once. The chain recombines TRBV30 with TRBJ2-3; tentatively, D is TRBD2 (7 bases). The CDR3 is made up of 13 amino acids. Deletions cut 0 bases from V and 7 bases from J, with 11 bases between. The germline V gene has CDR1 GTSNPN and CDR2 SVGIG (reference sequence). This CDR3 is CAWSVGGANTQYF. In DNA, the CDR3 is TGTGCCTGGAGTGTTGGGGGGGCAAATACGCAGTATTTT.

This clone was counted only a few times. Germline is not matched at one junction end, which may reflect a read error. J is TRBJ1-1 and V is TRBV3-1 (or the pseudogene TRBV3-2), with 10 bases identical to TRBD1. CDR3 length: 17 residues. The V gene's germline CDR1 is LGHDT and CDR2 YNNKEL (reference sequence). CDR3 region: CASSLRDRGPANAEAFF. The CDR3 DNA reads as TGTGCCAGCAGCCTCCGGGACAGGGGCCCGGCGAACGCTGAAGCTTTCTTT.

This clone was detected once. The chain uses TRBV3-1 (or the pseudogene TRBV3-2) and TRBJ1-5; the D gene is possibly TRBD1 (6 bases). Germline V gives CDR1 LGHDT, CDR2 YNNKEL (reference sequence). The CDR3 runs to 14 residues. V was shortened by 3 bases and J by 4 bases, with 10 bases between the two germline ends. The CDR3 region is CASSHQQGNQPQHF. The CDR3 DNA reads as TGTGCCAGCAGCCATCAACAGGGAAATCAGCCCCAGCATTTT.

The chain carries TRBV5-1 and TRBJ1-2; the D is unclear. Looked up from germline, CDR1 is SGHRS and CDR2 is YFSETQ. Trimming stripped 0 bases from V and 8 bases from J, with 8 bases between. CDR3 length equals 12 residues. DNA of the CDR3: TGCGCCAGCAGCTTGGATGGCCCCGGCTACACCTTC. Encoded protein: CASSLDGPGYTF.

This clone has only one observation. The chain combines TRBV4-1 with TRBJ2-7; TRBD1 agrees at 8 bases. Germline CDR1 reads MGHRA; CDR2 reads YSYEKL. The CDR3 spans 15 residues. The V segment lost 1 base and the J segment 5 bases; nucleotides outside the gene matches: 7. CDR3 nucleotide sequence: TGCGCCAGCAGCCAAGGACCAGGGGGCCTGGACGAGCAGTACTTC. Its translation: CASSQGPGGLDEQYF.

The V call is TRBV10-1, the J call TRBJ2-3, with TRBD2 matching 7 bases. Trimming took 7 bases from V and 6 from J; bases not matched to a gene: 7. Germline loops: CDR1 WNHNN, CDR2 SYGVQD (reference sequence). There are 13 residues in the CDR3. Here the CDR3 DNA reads TGCGCCAGCAAGAGCCAGGGAGGGGATACGCAGTATTTT. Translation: CASKSQGGDTQYF.

The CDR3 bases are TGTGCCTGGTGCGGGACAGTAACTAATGAAAAACTGTTTTTT. Residues: CAWCGTVTNEKLFF. This chain connects TRBV30 to TRBJ1-4; 7 nucleotides agree with TRBD1. The V gene end was trimmed by 5 bases and the J gene end by 1 base; junction bases not matched to a gene: 4. Germline CDR1 GTSNPN, CDR2 SVGIG (reference sequence). This CDR3 has 14 residues.

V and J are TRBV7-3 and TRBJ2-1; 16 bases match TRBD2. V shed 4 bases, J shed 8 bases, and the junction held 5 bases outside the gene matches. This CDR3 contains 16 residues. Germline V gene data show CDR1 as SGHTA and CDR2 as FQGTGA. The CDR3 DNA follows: TGTGCCAGCAGCTCCGGGACTAGCGGGAGGGCCGATGAGCAGTTCTTC. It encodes CASSSGTSGRADEQFF.

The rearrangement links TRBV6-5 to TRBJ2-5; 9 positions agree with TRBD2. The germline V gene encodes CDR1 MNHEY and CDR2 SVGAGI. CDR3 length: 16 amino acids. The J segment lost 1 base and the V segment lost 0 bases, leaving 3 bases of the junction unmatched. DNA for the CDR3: TGTGCCAGCAGTTACTCAGCGGGGGGCCCCCAAGAGACCCAGTACTTC. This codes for CASSYSAGGPQETQYF.

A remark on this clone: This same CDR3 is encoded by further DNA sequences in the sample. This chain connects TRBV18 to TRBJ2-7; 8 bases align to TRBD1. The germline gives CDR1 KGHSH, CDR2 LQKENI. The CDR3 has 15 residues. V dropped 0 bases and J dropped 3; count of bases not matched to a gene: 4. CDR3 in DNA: TGTGCCAGCTCACCACCCGACAGGGGACGCTACGAGCAGTACTTC. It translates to CASSPPDRGRYEQYF.

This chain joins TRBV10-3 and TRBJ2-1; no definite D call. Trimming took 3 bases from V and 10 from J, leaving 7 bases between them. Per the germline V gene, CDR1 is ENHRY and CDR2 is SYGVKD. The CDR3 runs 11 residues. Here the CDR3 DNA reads TGTGCCATCAGTGAAACGCAGGAGCAGTTCTTC. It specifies CAISETQEQFF.

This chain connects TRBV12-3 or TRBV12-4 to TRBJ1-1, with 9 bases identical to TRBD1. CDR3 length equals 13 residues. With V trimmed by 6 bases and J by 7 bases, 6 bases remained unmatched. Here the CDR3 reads CASSPGQGFEAFF. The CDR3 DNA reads TGTGCCAGCAGCCCTGGACAGGGGTTTGAAGCTTTCTTT.

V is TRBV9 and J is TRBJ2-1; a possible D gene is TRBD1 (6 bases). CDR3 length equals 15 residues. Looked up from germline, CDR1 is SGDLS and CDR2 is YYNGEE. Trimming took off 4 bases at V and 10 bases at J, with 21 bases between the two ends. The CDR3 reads CASSLTGKRPIEQFF. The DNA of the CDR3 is TGTGCCAGCAGCCTTACAGGGAAGAGGCCCATCGAGCAGTTCTTC.

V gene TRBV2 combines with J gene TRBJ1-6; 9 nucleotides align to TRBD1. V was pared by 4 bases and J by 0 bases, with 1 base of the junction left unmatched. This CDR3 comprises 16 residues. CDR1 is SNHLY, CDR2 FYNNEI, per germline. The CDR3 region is CASSAGQGSYNSPLHF. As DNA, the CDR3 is TGTGCCAGCAGTGCGGGACAGGGCTCCTATAATTCACCCCTCCACTTT.

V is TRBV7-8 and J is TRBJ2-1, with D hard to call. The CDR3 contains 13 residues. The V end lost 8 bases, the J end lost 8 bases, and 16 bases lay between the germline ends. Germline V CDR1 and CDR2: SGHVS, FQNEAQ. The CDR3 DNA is TGTGCCAGCGTTGGGCGCCGGTGGGATGAGCAGTTCTTC. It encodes CASVGRRWDEQFF.

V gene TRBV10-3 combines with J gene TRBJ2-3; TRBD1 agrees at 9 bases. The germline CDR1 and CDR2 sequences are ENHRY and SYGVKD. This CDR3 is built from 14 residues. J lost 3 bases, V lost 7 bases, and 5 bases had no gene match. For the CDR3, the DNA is TGTGCCATCACCGGGACAGGGACGACAGATACGCAGTATTTT. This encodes CAITGTGTTDTQYF.

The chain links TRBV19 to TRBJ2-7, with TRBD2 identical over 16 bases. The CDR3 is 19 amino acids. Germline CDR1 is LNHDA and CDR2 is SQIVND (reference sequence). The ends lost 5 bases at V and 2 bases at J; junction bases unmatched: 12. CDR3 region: CASSAHAGLAGGSTYEQYF. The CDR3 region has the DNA TGTGCCAGTAGTGCGCACGCGGGACTAGCGGGGGGGAGCACCTACGAGCAGTACTTC.

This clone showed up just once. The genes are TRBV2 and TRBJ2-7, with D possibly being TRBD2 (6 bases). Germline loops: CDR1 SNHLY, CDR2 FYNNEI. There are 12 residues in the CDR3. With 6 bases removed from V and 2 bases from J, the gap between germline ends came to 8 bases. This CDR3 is CASSRTTYEQYF. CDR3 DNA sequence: TGTGCCAGCAGCAGGACTACCTACGAGCAGTACTTC.

The CDR3 sequence is CASSPPGGSSGNTIYF. The CDR3 DNA follows: TGTGCCAGCTCACCACCGGGCGGGAGCTCTGGAAACACCATATATTTT. The gene calls are TRBV18 and TRBJ1-3; no definite D call. The V gene's germline CDR1 is KGHSH and CDR2 LQKENI. V was trimmed by 0 bases and J by 0 bases, leaving 9 bases between them. The CDR3 extends over 16 amino acids.

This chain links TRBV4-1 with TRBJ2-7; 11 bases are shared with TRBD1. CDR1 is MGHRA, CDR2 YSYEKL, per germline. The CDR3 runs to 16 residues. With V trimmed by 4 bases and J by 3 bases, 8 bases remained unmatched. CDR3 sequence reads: CASSPMGQGGHYEQYF. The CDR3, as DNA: TGCGCCAGCAGCCCCATGGGACAGGGGGGGCACTACGAGCAGTACTTC.

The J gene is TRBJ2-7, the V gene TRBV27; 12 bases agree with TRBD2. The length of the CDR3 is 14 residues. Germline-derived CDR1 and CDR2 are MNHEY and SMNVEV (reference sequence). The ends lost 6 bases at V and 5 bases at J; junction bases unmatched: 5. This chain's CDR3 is CASRRRLAGDEQYF. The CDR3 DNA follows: TGTGCCAGCAGGAGACGACTAGCGGGAGACGAGCAGTACTTC.

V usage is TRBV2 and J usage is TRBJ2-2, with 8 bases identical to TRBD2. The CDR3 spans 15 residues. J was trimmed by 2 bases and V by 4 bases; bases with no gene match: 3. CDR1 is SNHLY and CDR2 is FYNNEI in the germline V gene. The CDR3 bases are TGTGCCAGCAGTGGACTAGCGCTAAACACCGGGGAGCTGTTTTTT. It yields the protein CASSGLALNTGELFF.

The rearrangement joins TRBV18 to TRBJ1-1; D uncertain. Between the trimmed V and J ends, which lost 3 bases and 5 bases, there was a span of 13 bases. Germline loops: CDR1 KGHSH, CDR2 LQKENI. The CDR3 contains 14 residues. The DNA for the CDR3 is TGTGCCAGCTCACCGGTTTCTGGGGAGACTGAAGCTTTCTTT. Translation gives CASSPVSGETEAFF.

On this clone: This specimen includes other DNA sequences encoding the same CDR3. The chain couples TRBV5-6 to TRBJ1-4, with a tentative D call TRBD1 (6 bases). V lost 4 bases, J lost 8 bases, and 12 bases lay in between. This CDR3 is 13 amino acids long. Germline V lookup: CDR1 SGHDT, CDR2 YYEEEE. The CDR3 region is CASSQRTAEKLFF. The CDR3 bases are TGTGCCAGCAGCCAAAGGACAGCAGAAAAACTGTTTTTT.